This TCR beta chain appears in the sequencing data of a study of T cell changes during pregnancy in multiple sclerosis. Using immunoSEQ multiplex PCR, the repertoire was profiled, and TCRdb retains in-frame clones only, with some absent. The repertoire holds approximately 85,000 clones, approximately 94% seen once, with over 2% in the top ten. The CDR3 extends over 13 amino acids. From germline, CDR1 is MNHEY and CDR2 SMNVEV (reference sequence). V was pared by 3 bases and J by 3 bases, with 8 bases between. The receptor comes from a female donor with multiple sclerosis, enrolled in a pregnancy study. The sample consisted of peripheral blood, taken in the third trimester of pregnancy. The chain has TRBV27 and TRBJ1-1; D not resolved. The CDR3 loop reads CASSFGIHTEAFF. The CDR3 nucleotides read TGTGCCAGCAGTTTCGGGATCCACACTGAAGCTTTCTTT.